This T cell receptor (beta chain) was captured by sequencing in a study of response to subunit inactivated influenza vaccine. V lost 2 bases to trimming and J lost 1 base, with 5 bases between them. Germline loops: CDR1 MGHRA, CDR2 YSYEKL. There are 13 residues in the CDR3. General study points: Each seasonal flu vaccination may recruit only limited new T cells, authors suggested.

Notes on this clonotype: Its antigen is as yet unknown.

TCRdb ran MiXCR on the RT-PCR reads and lists one entry per CDR3 protein. Of roughly 500,000 distinct CDR3 sequences detected, approximately 15% appear once; the ten largest clones hold 3%. The sequenced sample was CD4+ T cells sorted from PBMCs, obtained around 25 months after vaccination. This chain links TRBV4-1 with TRBJ1-1; no firm D call. This sequence originates from a man in his fifties or sixties who received an inactivated influenza vaccine. CDR3 DNA sequence: TGCGCCAGCAGCCAAAGAGAGAACACTGAAGCTTTCTTT. Translation gives CASSQRENTEAFF.